One T cell receptor beta chain is described in this entry. V trimming: 5 bases; J trimming: 8 bases; junction bases outside the gene matches: 8. The CDR3 covers 14 residues. The entry originates in a study of T cells after yellow fever vaccination. TCRdb re-derived calls from the 5' RACE reads in MiXCR, one entry per CDR3 protein. The sample has 400,000 to 650,000 distinct CDR3 sequences, roughly 22% seen once. Sequencing was performed on PBMCs, taken 21 days after the first yellow fever vaccination. This TCR came from a young man who received the YFV17D yellow fever vaccine. This chain connects TRBV12-3 or TRBV12-4 to TRBJ1-2, with TRBD1 matching 10 bases. For the CDR3, the DNA is TGTGCCAGCAGTCGCACCGGGACAGGGGACGGCTACACCTTC. Amino acid sequence: CASSRTGTGDGYTF.